A single sample is the source of the 9 T cell receptor beta chains below, sequenced in a study of graft-versus-host responses after intestinal transplantation. Lamina propria and intraepithelial lymphocytes were released by processing graft tissue. Sequencing was performed with immunoSEQ multiplex PCR; in TCRdb, only in-frame clones are kept and a portion is missing. This sample has approximately 12,000 clones, with under 85% found just once. Sequencing was performed on ileum tissue, taken 23 days after intestinal transplant. These receptors were collected from a human patient who received an intestinal transplant, so some T cells may come from the graft donor.

The CDR3 protein is CASSPPTGARGYTF. CDR3 in DNA: TGTGCCAGCAGCCCCCCGACAGGTGCGAGGGGCTACACCTTC. V usage is TRBV5-4 and J usage is TRBJ1-2; possibly TRBD1 for D (6 bases). V lost 4 bases, J lost 8 bases, and 18 bases lay in between. This CDR3 contains 14 residues. CDR1 and CDR2 from the germline V gene are SGHNT and YYREEE (reference sequence).

V usage is TRBV5-6 and J usage is TRBJ1-2, with no clear D. Trimming cost V 2 bases and J 3 bases, with 8 bases left between them. The CDR3 consists of 13 residues. Germline CDR1 reads SGHDT; CDR2 reads YYEEEE. The CDR3 DNA is TGTGCCAGCAGCTTACAGCGATACTATGGCTACACCTTC. Protein product: CASSLQRYYGYTF.

The rearrangement uses TRBV4-3 and TRBJ2-5; D is perhaps TRBD1 (5 bases). The V gene's germline CDR1 is LGHNA and CDR2 YSLEER. V gave up 0 bases and J gave up 4 bases, with 9 bases separating them. CDR3 length: 14 residues. In DNA, the CDR3 is TGCGCCAGCAGCCAAGACAGGGTGCGAGAGACCCAGTACTTC. Encoded protein: CASSQDRVRETQYF.

Of note for this clone: Other DNA variants within this sample encode the same CDR3. J is TRBJ2-1 and V is TRBV27; TRBD2 matches 14 bases. This CDR3 region has 15 residues. Per the germline V gene, CDR1 is MNHEY and CDR2 is SMNVEV (reference sequence). Losses at the gene ends were 5 bases for V and 7 bases for J; bases not matched to a gene: 4. The CDR3 DNA reads as TGTGCCAGCAGTCCTGGGACTAGCGGGAGAAATGAGCAGTTCTTC. Its protein product is CASSPGTSGRNEQFF.

This clone was detected only a few times. The rearrangement uses TRBV6-5 and TRBJ1-4; D might be TRBD1 (6 bases). Trimming took off 5 bases at V and 6 bases at J, with 16 bases between the two ends. The CDR3 extends over 15 amino acids. The V gene's germline CDR1 is MNHEY and CDR2 SVGAGI. In DNA, the CDR3 is TGTGCCAGCAGTGGCACAGGGCCCTGGGATGAAAAACTGTTTTTT. It translates to CASSGTGPWDEKLFF.

This rearrangement joins TRBV4-2 to TRBJ2-7; 11 nucleotides align to TRBD2. Germline V lookup: CDR1 LGHNA, CDR2 YNFKEQ. After removal of 4 bases from V and 0 bases from J, the junction contained 5 bases not matched to a gene. This CDR3 is built from 16 residues. CDR3 sequence reads: CASSPYTSGSSYEQYF. DNA for the CDR3: TGTGCCAGCAGCCCATACACTAGCGGGAGCTCCTACGAGCAGTACTTC.

The genes are TRBV4-2 and TRBJ1-5, with unresolved D. The CDR3 consists of 16 residues. CDR1 is LGHNA and CDR2 is YNFKEQ in the germline V gene. V was clipped by 4 bases and J by 0 bases, with 13 bases between them. The CDR3 reads CASSLEHGYSNQPQHF. The DNA for the CDR3 is TGTGCCAGCAGCCTAGAACACGGTTATAGCAATCAGCCCCAGCATTTT.

This chain connects TRBV5-8 to TRBJ2-7; D unclear. Between the trimmed V and J ends, which lost 5 bases and 2 bases, there was a span of 5 bases. Germline V CDR1 and CDR2: SGHTS, YDEGEE. The length of the CDR3 is 11 residues. CDR3 sequence: CASRFTYEQYF. Written as DNA, the CDR3 is TGTGCCAGCAGGTTCACCTACGAGCAGTACTTC.

The rearrangement links TRBV19 to TRBJ2-3; 12 bases match TRBD2. Looked up from germline, CDR1 is LNHDA and CDR2 is SQIVND (reference sequence). V lost 7 bases and J lost 2; bases outside the gene matches: 7. This CDR3 has 16 amino acids. This chain's CDR3 is CASTQLAGGITDTQYF. CDR3 DNA: TGTGCCAGTACCCAGCTAGCGGGAGGGATCACAGATACGCAGTATTTT.